These T cell receptor beta chains were read from a single sample in a study of brain metastases from non-small cell lung cancer. Assay: immunoSEQ multiplex PCR; the TCRdb copy retains only in-frame clones and omits some. The sample includes several thousand clones, 85% of them seen just once. The sequencing input was primary lung tumor tissue. These receptors were taken from a donor aged 40 or older with non-small cell lung cancer. Both conserved end residues are trimmed from each CDR3. Clone sizes are given selectively: once, few, many, or a class where the clone is expanded.

>-|TRBJ2-6|TRBV5-6|13
ASSVRDPGANVLT
>-|TRBJ2-6|TRBV27|15
ASSHTGTGSGANILT
>-|TRBJ1-2|TRBV7-9|15
ASRPGEGESLNYGYT
>-|TRBJ1-6|TRBV3-1/TRBV3-2|13
ASSQYTGGSSPLH
>-|TRBJ1-4|TRBV27|13
ASSLRGGSGEKLF
>-|TRBJ2-5|TRBV7-2|12
ASSLVEREGTQY
>few|TRBJ2-2|TRBV15|13
ATSTLQGAAGELF
>-|TRBJ2-7|TRBV6-6|13
ASRSTGTPSYEQY
>-|TRBJ2-2|TRBV9|13
ASSVAGGHTGELF
>-|TRBJ2-5|TRBV7-8|14
ASSSTTSGPGGTQY
>-|TRBJ2-5|TRBV6-5|11
ASSPNSLATQY
>-|TRBJ1-5|TRBV6-5|13
ASSRQAFSNQPQH
>-|TRBJ1-2|TRBV6-5|12
ASSSQGARYGYT
>-|TRBJ2-3|TRBV5-6|13
ASSLRGPPPDTQY
>-|TRBJ1-2|TRBV11-1|13
ASSRTGAMYYGYT
>-|TRBJ2-2|TRBV2|12
ASRQGAGTGELF
>-|TRBJ1-1|TRBV7-9|16
ATPLVSPRSGGNTEAF
>-|TRBJ2-5|TRBV2|12
ASRFGAGEETQY
>-|TRBJ1-1|TRBV5-4|12
ASSRGTVELEAF
>-|TRBJ2-7|TRBV3-1/TRBV3-2|10
ASSPEEGKEY
>-|TRBJ2-2|TRBV10-2|13
ASSTSGGFAGELF
>-|TRBJ1-4|TRBV5-1|17
ASSLVTGTGFPTNEKLF
>-|TRBJ1-2|TRBV5-1|11
ASSLAGGHGYT
>-|TRBJ1-5|TRBV4-2|13
ASSFDDSFNQPQH
>-|TRBJ1-4|TRBV29-1|10
SVGQEGEKLF
>-|TRBJ1-4|TRBV5-1|11
ASSLSGTWQTF